The 20 T cell receptor beta chains listed next were all sequenced from one sample in a study of response to subunit inactivated influenza vaccine. TCRdb used MiXCR to reprocess the RT-PCR reads, holding one entry per CDR3 protein. There are about half a million distinct CDR3 sequences in the sample; roughly 8.2% occur only once, and over 10% lies in the top ten. Here the sequenced sample was PBMCs from blood, taken 23 to 25 months after vaccination. The origin of the receptors is a man between 45 and 75 years old who received an inactivated influenza vaccine.

This clonotype was picked up a small number of times. The chain uses TRBV29-1 and TRBJ2-7, with D possibly called TRBD1 or TRBD2 (5 bases each). V lost 4 bases and J lost 2, with 12 bases in between. Germline CDR1 is SQVTM and CDR2 is ANQGSEA. The CDR3 consists of 13 residues. CDR3 sequence (DNA): TGCAGCGTTGCGGGACGGGCCGCCTACGAGCAGTACTTC. It translates to CSVAGRAAYEQYF.

V usage is TRBV19 and J usage is TRBJ2-7; 10 nucleotides align to TRBD1. CDR1 is LNHDA and CDR2 is SQIVND in the germline V gene (reference sequence). There are 17 residues in the CDR3. V shed 0 bases and J 5 bases; nucleotides not matched to a gene: 10. DNA for the CDR3: TGTGCCAGTAGTATAGAGCCCGGGACAGGGGCGCCCAACGAGCAGTACTTC. Protein sequence: CASSIEPGTGAPNEQYF.

V and J are TRBV3-1 and TRBJ2-7; tentatively, D is TRBD1 or TRBD2 (5 bases each). Per the germline V gene, CDR1 is LGHDT and CDR2 is YNNKEL (reference sequence). The CDR3 is 14 amino acids. The V end lost 3 bases, the J end lost 2 bases, and 11 bases lay between the germline ends. CDR3 region: CASSQRRDPYEQYF. The CDR3 nucleotides are TGTGCCAGCAGCCAGCGCCGGGACCCCTACGAGCAGTACTTC.

This clonotype was seen more than once but under ten times. The V gene is TRBV7-8, the J gene TRBJ2-7, with D perhaps TRBD2 (6 bases). CDR1 SGHVS and CDR2 FQNEAQ come from the germline V gene. The V gene lost 4 bases and the J gene lost 7 bases, with 14 bases spanning the gap. The CDR3 is made up of 13 amino acids. The CDR3 region is CASSSGTPGEQYF. CDR3 DNA sequence: TGTGCCAGCAGCTCAGGGACTCCGGGGGAGCAGTACTTC.

This clonotype was seen repeatedly, ten times or more. The chain has TRBV15 and TRBJ2-3; D call uncertain. Looked up from germline, CDR1 is LNHNV and CDR2 is YYDKDF (reference sequence). This CDR3 has 13 residues. V was pared by 3 bases and J by 4 bases, with 8 bases between. The CDR3 DNA follows: TGTGCCACCAGCAGGACCCTCCCAGATACGCAGTATTTT. This translates into CATSRTLPDTQYF.

This clonotype turned up a few times. V usage is TRBV15 and J usage is TRBJ2-1, with TRBD2 matching 9 bases. Germline CDR1 reads LNHNV; CDR2 reads YYDKDF (reference sequence). This CDR3 comprises 16 residues. V shed 0 bases, J shed 7 bases, and the junction held 7 bases outside the gene matches. This CDR3 reads CATSRELAGTINEQFF. CDR3 coding DNA: TGTGCCACCAGCAGAGAGCTAGCGGGGACCATAAATGAGCAGTTCTTC.

This clonotype has ten or more counts. This rearrangement joins TRBV7-2 to TRBJ2-2; D is possibly TRBD1 (5 bases). CDR3 length equals 15 residues. The germline gives CDR1 SGHTA, CDR2 FQGNSA. Trimming took off 3 bases at V and 0 bases at J, with 8 bases between the two ends. Here the CDR3 DNA reads TGTGCCAGCAGCTTTCGACAGTCGAACACCGGGGAGCTGTTTTTT. It yields the protein CASSFRQSNTGELFF.

This clonotype turned up a few times. This chain connects TRBV12-3 or TRBV12-4 to TRBJ2-1, with D possibly TRBD1 on 5 matching bases. V was shortened by 1 base and J by 10 bases, with 11 bases between the two germline ends. CDR3 length equals 13 residues. Here the CDR3 DNA reads TGTGCCAGCAGTTTAGTCAGGGTAGAAGAGCAGTTCTTC. The encoded protein is CASSLVRVEEQFF.

This clonotype has a handful of counts. A much more abundant neighbour one base away suggests this may be a read error. The chain uses TRBV20-1 and TRBJ2-1; D is unclear. The CDR3 length is 10 residues. Germline assignment: CDR1 DFQATT and CDR2 SNEGSKA (reference sequence). Trimming took off 4 bases at V and 5 bases at J, with 3 bases between the two ends. CDR3 sequence: CSATNNEQFF. Here the CDR3 DNA reads TGCAGTGCTACCAACAATGAGCAGTTCTTC.

V gene TRBV20-1 combines with J gene TRBJ1-1; D remains ambiguous. The CDR3 is 14 amino acids. CDR1 is DFQATT and CDR2 is SNEGSKA in the germline V gene (reference sequence). V was trimmed by 2 bases and J by 0 bases, leaving 10 bases between them. The CDR3 spells CSARLWQMNTEAFF. CDR3 nucleotide sequence: TGCAGTGCTAGACTGTGGCAGATGAACACTGAAGCTTTCTTT.

In this sample, this clonotype turned up many times. The chain joins TRBV12-1 to TRBJ2-7. TRBV12-1 is a known pseudogene. The CDR3 is 13 amino acids. The CDR3 DNA reads TGTGCCAGCAGCTTCTATCCAGAAGTGGAGCAGTACTTC. Translating it yields CASSFYPEVEQYF.

This clonotype has ten or more counts. V is TRBV7-2 and J is TRBJ1-6, with 10 positions matching TRBD1. The CDR3 consists of 16 residues. CDR1 and CDR2 (germline): SGHTA, FQGNSA. J was trimmed by 5 bases and V by 6 bases; bases with no gene match: 7. In DNA, the CDR3 is TGTGCCAGCAGTTATCGACAGGGGGCAAATAATTCACCCCTCCACTTT. Translated, it gives CASSYRQGANNSPLHF.

The table lists this clonotype with a few counts. The chain recombines TRBV6-2 or TRBV6-3 with TRBJ2-5; a possible D gene is TRBD1 (5 bases). The V and J ends lost 5 bases and 5 bases respectively, with 15 bases between them. Looked up from germline, CDR1 is MNHEY and CDR2 is SVGEGT. This CDR3 is 14 amino acids long. The CDR3 here is CASSTRIQGETQYF. The CDR3 DNA follows: TGTGCCAGCAGTACCCGGATCCAGGGTGAGACCCAGTACTTC.

As concerns this clonotype: A read error may be the cause here, since a much bigger clone is one base away. In DNA, the CDR3 is TGCGCCAGCCGCTTGGATGCGGCCCCTTTTGATGAGCAGTTCTTC. This gives the protein CASRLDAAPFDEQFF. The genes are TRBV5-1 and TRBJ2-1; D not resolved. Germline CDR1 and CDR2: SGHRS and YFSETQ. CDR3 length equals 15 residues.

The table lists this clonotype with many counts. The rearrangement uses TRBV3-1 and TRBJ2-1; D possibly corresponds to TRBD1 (7 bases). The V and J ends lost 4 bases and 1 base respectively, with 17 bases between them. Germline CDR1 LGHDT, CDR2 YNNKEL (reference sequence). CDR3 length equals 17 residues. The CDR3 DNA reads as TGTGCCAGCAGCCCCCAGGGGGGACGGCAATCCTACAATGAGCAGTTCTTC. As protein: CASSPQGGRQSYNEQFF.

This clonotype was counted ten times or more. J is TRBJ1-1 and V is TRBV12-3 or TRBV12-4; 9 nucleotides align to TRBD1. The CDR3 extends over 16 amino acids. The ends lost 6 bases at V and 1 base at J; junction bases unmatched: 9. The CDR3 region is CASRWGQGRSNTEAFF. CDR3 coding DNA: TGTGCCAGCAGGTGGGGACAGGGTAGGTCGAACACTGAAGCTTTCTTT.

Many counts were recorded for this clonotype. The chain joins TRBV18 to TRBJ2-5, with D perhaps being TRBD1 or TRBD2 (5 bases each). The V gene lost 3 bases and the J gene lost 7 bases, with 12 bases spanning the gap. CDR3 length: 13 amino acids. Germline V gives CDR1 KGHSH, CDR2 LQKENI. In DNA, the CDR3 is TGTGCCAGCTCACCTGATGGGGGTTTGACCCAGTACTTC. Encoded protein: CASSPDGGLTQYF.

This clonotype appeared many times. The gene calls are TRBV6-5 and TRBJ2-3, with D unresolved. Germline assignment: CDR1 MNHEY and CDR2 SVGAGI. Between the trimmed V and J ends, which lost 6 bases and 5 bases, there was a span of 6 bases. This CDR3 comprises 11 residues. CDR3: CASRWGDTQYF. In nucleotides, the CDR3 is TGTGCCAGCAGGTGGGGAGATACGCAGTATTTT.

Notes on this clonotype: An end of the junction differs from the germline gene, which may be a read error. The chain has TRBV9 and TRBJ1-6; the D gene is possibly TRBD1 (5 bases). The germline gives CDR1 SGDLS, CDR2 YYNGEE. The CDR3 runs 14 residues. CDR3 nucleotide sequence: TGTACCAGCAGCTTGAGGGGCGGGAATTCACCCCTCCACTTT. It translates to CTSSLRGGNSPLHF.

This chain links TRBV20-1 with TRBJ1-4, with 9 bases that match TRBD1. The CDR3 has 17 amino acids. With V trimmed by 1 base and J by 8 bases, 14 bases remained unmatched. CDR1 and CDR2 (germline): DFQATT, SNEGSKA (reference sequence). This CDR3 is CSARAKSQGARPEKLFF. Here the CDR3 DNA reads TGCAGTGCTAGAGCAAAATCACAGGGGGCTCGTCCCGAAAAACTGTTTTTT.